A single sample gave rise to the 22 T cell receptor beta chains below, sequenced in a study of T-cell memory formation after mild COVID-19. TCRdb re-analysed the 5' RACE reads in MiXCR, keeping a single row per CDR3 protein. Of fewer than 650,000 distinct CDR3 sequences in the sample, 17% were seen once. Sequenced: PBMCs or a T cell subset sorted from them (not recorded which). The receptors here all came from an adult woman who had mild COVID-19 (a few samples of this study predate the infection). Cell type and time point are not known.

This chain uses TRBV20-1 with TRBJ2-7; 7 bases are a match to TRBD2. Germline V gives CDR1 DFQATT, CDR2 SNEGSKA (reference sequence). Trimming removed 3 bases from V and 3 bases from J; junction bases left unmatched: 11. CDR3 size: 15 residues. CDR3 sequence (DNA): TGCAGTGCTAGCCCCCCCGGACTAGAGAGCTACGAGCAGTACTTC. This codes for CSASPPGLESYEQYF.

This clonotype has only a few counts. The J gene is TRBJ2-5, the V gene TRBV10-3; weak D call: TRBD2 (6 bases). The CDR3 length is 15 residues. V lost 0 bases and J 1 base, leaving 9 bases between the germline ends. CDR1 is ENHRY, CDR2 SYGVKD, per germline. For the CDR3, the DNA is TGTGCCATCAGTGAGTCGGGGGGAGTCCAAGAGACCCAGTACTTC. This sequence encodes CAISESGGVQETQYF.

V and J are TRBV19 and TRBJ1-1; D is unclear. Germline assignment: CDR1 LNHDA and CDR2 SQIVND (reference sequence). The CDR3 covers 10 residues. Trimming shortened V by 8 bases and J by 6 bases, and 7 bases separated the two germline ends. CDR3 coding DNA: TGTGCCAGTGGATCCTCTGAAGCTTTCTTT. It is translated as CASGSSEAFF. The whole variable domain, remainder taken from reference TRBV19 and TRBJ1-1, is DGGITQSPKYLFRKEGQNVTLSCEQNLNHDAMYWYRQDPGQGLRLIYYSQIVNDFQKGDIAEGYSVSREKKESFPLTVTSAQKNPTAFYLCASGSSEAFFGQGTRLTVV.

The V call is TRBV7-2, the J call TRBJ2-2, with D possibly matching TRBD1 (6 bases). V was pared by 1 base and J by 0 bases, with 9 bases between. In germline, CDR1 is SGHTA, CDR2 FQGNSA. This CDR3 is 16 amino acids long. CDR3 sequence (DNA): TGTGCCAGCAGCTTAGGGGGGCAAGCGAACACCGGGGAGCTGTTTTTT. It encodes CASSLGGQANTGELFF. Combining the CDR3 with reference TRBV7-2 and TRBJ2-2 gives the whole variable domain GAGVSQSPSNKVTEKGKDVELRCDPISGHTALYWYRQSLGQGLEFLIYFQGNSAPDKSGLPSDRFSAERTGGSVSTLTIQRTQQEDSAVYLCASSLGGQANTGELFFGEGSRLTVL.

This clonotype was detected a few times. V usage is TRBV29-1 and J usage is TRBJ2-2; 9 nucleotides line up with TRBD1. CDR3 length equals 13 residues. CDR1 SQVTM and CDR2 ANQGSEA come from the germline V gene. The J segment lost 4 bases and the V segment lost 5 bases, leaving 2 bases of the junction unmatched. CDR3: CSVRDRVTGELFF. As DNA, the CDR3 is TGCAGCGTTAGGGACAGGGTCACCGGGGAGCTGTTTTTT.

The chain links TRBV5-1 to TRBJ2-3; the match to TRBD2 covers 7 bases. V was clipped by 7 bases and J by 2 bases; unmatched bases: 7. Germline loops: CDR1 SGHRS, CDR2 YFSETQ. CDR3 length equals 14 residues. CDR3 DNA sequence: TGCGCCAGCTGGTCTAGCGGATTCACAGATACGCAGTATTTT. Translated: CASWSSGFTDTQYF. The full variable domain, in which reference TRBV5-1 and TRBJ2-3 provide the parts outside the CDR3, is KAGVTQTPRYLIKTRGQQVTLSCSPISGHRSVSWYQQTPGQGLQFLFEYFSETQRNKGNFPGRFSGRQFSNSRSEMNVSTLELGDSALYLCASWSSGFTDTQYFGPGTRLTVL.

This chain connects TRBV4-1 to TRBJ1-2; TRBD1 agrees at 7 bases. CDR1 and CDR2 from the germline V gene are MGHRA and YSYEKL. CDR3 length equals 16 residues. V was clipped by 1 base and J by 4 bases; unmatched bases: 9. CDR3 loop: CASSQVGGRAAYGYTF. The CDR3 DNA follows: TGCGCCAGCAGCCAAGTAGGGGGCAGGGCGGCCTATGGCTACACCTTC.

This clonotype appeared a few times. This chain connects TRBV12-3 or TRBV12-4 to TRBJ1-1; 8 bases align to TRBD1. The CDR3 runs 15 residues. The V segment lost 6 bases and the J segment 0 bases; nucleotides outside the gene matches: 6. CDR3 in DNA: TGTGCCAGCAGAATAGGACAGGGACTGAACACTGAAGCTTTCTTT. Translation: CASRIGQGLNTEAFF.

The rearrangement joins TRBV7-9 to TRBJ1-5; D is possibly TRBD1 (5 bases). Germline loops: CDR1 SEHNR, CDR2 FQNEAQ (reference sequence). The CDR3 is made up of 14 amino acids. V dropped 7 bases and J dropped 7 bases, with 17 bases sitting between them. The CDR3 DNA reads as TGTGCCAGCACTCAGGGAGATGCAGGGCAGCCCCAGCATTTT. Translated: CASTQGDAGQPQHF.

The chain joins TRBV7-9 to TRBJ2-3; D may correspond to TRBD1 or TRBD2 (7 bases each). Looked up from germline, CDR1 is SEHNR and CDR2 is FQNEAQ (reference sequence). This CDR3 contains 16 residues. V gave up 5 bases and J gave up 2 bases, with 17 bases separating them. CDR3: CASSGRQGGSTDTQYF. DNA of the CDR3: TGTGCCAGCAGCGGACGACAGGGAGGGTCCACAGATACGCAGTATTTT.

In this sample, this clonotype turned up a few times. V and J are TRBV6-2 or TRBV6-3 and TRBJ2-1; D not resolved. Germline CDR1 and CDR2: MNHEY and SVGEGT. Trimming pared 1 base from V and 9 bases from J, leaving 10 bases between. CDR3 size: 13 residues. The CDR3 loop reads CASSYLSRGEQFF. The CDR3, as DNA: TGTGCCAGCAGTTACTTATCCCGAGGTGAGCAGTTCTTC.

This clonotype was found a few times. The rearrangement joins TRBV5-4 to TRBJ1-1; D gene unclear. V was shortened by 0 bases and J by 7 bases, with 10 bases between the two germline ends. The CDR3 extends over 13 amino acids. Germline values: CDR1 SGHNT, CDR2 YYREEE (reference sequence). The CDR3 bases are TGTGCCAGCAGCTTGGTGGGTGGTAGTGAAGCTTTCTTT. Translating gives CASSLVGGSEAFF.

The CDR3 coding sequence is TGTGCCAGCGAGACCCCACCGAACACCGGGGAGCTGTTTTTT. Its translation is CASETPPNTGELFF. This chain links TRBV6-6 with TRBJ2-2; D unclear. V shed 8 bases and J shed 0 bases, with 10 bases lying between them. Germline CDR1 reads MNHNY; CDR2 reads SVGAGI (reference sequence). The CDR3 spans 14 residues.

The chain has TRBV9 and TRBJ2-1; TRBD2 is a possible D gene (5 bases). The CDR3 consists of 15 residues. Per germline, CDR1 SGDLS and CDR2 YYNGEE. V lost 0 bases to trimming and J lost 7 bases, with 14 bases between them. The CDR3 coding sequence is TGTGCCAGCAGCGTAGACACTAGTCGTATGAATGAGCAGTTCTTC. Its translation is CASSVDTSRMNEQFF.

This clonotype appeared a few times. V usage is TRBV7-2 and J usage is TRBJ1-5; TRBD1 matches 9 bases. This CDR3 spans 18 amino acids. Trimming cost V 5 bases and J 7 bases; bases outside gene matches: 18. Germline values: CDR1 SGHTA, CDR2 FQGNSA. The CDR3 coding sequence is TGTGCCAGCAGCCCGACAACGGGGATGGGGACAGGGTGGCAGCCCCAGCATTTT. It is translated as CASSPTTGMGTGWQPQHF.

The chain joins TRBV24-1 to TRBJ2-3; maybe TRBD1 (5 bases). V lost 5 bases, J lost 8 bases, and 10 bases lay in between. The germline V gene has CDR1 KGHDR and CDR2 SFDVKD. The CDR3 extends over 12 amino acids. This CDR3 is CATSAEQGTQYF. The CDR3 nucleotides are TGTGCCACCAGTGCAGAGCAGGGTACGCAGTATTTT.

The chain uses TRBV6-5 and TRBJ2-7; perhaps D is TRBD1 or TRBD2 (6 bases each). The CDR3 is made up of 12 amino acids. Germline V CDR1 and CDR2: MNHEY, SVGAGI. This chain's CDR3 is CASRGGRYEQYF. The CDR3 nucleotides are TGTGCGAGCCGAGGGGGGCGGTACGAGCAGTACTTC.

The chain joins TRBV6-5 to TRBJ2-3, with D perhaps TRBD1 (6 bases). This CDR3 has 15 residues. CDR1 and CDR2 from the germline V gene are MNHEY and SVGAGI. Trimming removed 7 bases at V and 5 bases at J, with 19 bases between. In nucleotides, the CDR3 is TGTGCCAGCACTCCCAAGAGGGGGTTAGGAGATACGCAGTATTTT. It yields the protein CASTPKRGLGDTQYF.

The V call is TRBV30, the J call TRBJ1-1; D unclear. Per the germline V gene, CDR1 is GTSNPN and CDR2 is SVGIG (reference sequence). Trimming removed 3 bases at V and 1 base at J, with 15 bases between. The CDR3 has 15 amino acids. The CDR3 coding sequence is TGTGCCTGGAGGAGTAGCACAGCTTCGAACACTGAAGCTTTCTTT. The encoded protein is CAWRSSTASNTEAFF.

In its sample, this clonotype was seen a few times. This chain joins TRBV7-2 and TRBJ2-7; TRBD1 might be the D (6 bases). This CDR3 spans 13 amino acids. V was clipped by 3 bases and J by 11 bases, with 17 bases between them. Germline assignment: CDR1 SGHTA and CDR2 FQGNSA. CDR3 loop: CASSFYLVRDKYF. The CDR3 DNA is TGTGCCAGCAGCTTCTACCTGGTCCGGGACAAGTACTTC.

The rearrangement links TRBV3-1 to TRBJ1-1, with unresolved D. The V end was cut by 1 base, the J end by 7 bases, with 10 bases between. Per the germline V gene, CDR1 is LGHDT and CDR2 is YNNKEL (reference sequence). The CDR3 consists of 13 residues. CDR3 nucleotides: TGTGCCAGCAGCCAAGGGGGAGCAGGTGAAGCTTTCTTT. Amino acid sequence: CASSQGGAGEAFF.

The chain has TRBV10-3 and TRBJ2-7, with a weak D call TRBD2 (5 bases). The CDR3 is 13 residues long. Germline lookup yields CDR1 ENHRY and CDR2 SYGVKD. Trimming pared 0 bases from V and 6 bases from J, leaving 9 bases between. The CDR3 coding sequence is TGTGCCATCAGTGAGTCGACGAGCGGCGAGCAGTACTTC. It is translated as CAISESTSGEQYF.